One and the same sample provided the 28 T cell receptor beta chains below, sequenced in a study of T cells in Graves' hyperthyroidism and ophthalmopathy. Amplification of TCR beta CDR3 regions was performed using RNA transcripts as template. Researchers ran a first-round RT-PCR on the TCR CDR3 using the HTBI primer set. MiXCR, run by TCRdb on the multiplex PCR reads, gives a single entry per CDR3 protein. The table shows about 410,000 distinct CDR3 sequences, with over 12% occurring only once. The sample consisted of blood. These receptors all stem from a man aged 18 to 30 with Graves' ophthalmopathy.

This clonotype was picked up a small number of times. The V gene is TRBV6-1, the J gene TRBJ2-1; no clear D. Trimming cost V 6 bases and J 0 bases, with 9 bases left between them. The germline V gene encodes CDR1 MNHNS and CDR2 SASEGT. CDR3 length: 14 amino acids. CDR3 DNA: TGTGCCAGCAGGCTGTCTACCTCCTACAATGAGCAGTTCTTC. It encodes CASRLSTSYNEQFF.

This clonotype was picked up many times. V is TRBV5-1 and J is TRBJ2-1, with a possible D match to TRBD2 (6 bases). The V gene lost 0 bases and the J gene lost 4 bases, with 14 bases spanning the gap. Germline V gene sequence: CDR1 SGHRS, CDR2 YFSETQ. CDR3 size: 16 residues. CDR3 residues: CASSLGLGYLYNEQFF. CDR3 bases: TGCGCCAGCAGCTTGGGACTAGGGTATCTGTACAATGAGCAGTTCTTC.

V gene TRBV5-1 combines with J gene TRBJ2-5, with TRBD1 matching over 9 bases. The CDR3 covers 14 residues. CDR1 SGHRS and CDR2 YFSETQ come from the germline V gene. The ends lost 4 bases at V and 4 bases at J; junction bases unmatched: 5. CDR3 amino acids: CASSPDRGGETQYF. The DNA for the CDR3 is TGCGCCAGCAGCCCGGACAGGGGCGGAGAGACCCAGTACTTC. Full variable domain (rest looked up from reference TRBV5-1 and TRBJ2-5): KAGVTQTPRYLIKTRGQQVTLSCSPISGHRSVSWYQQTPGQGLQFLFEYFSETQRNKGNFPGRFSGRQFSNSRSEMNVSTLELGDSALYLCASSPDRGGETQYFGPGTRLLVL.

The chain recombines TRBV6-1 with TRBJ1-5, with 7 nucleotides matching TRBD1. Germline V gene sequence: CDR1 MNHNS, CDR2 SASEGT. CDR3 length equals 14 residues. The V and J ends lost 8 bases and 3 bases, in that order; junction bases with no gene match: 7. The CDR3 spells CASRGTANNQPQHF. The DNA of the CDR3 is TGTGCCAGCCGAGGGACAGCTAACAATCAGCCCCAGCATTTT.

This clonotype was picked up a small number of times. CDR3 sequence reads: CASSDSPNTEAFF. The CDR3 region has the DNA TGTGCCAGTAGTGACAGCCCCAACACTGAAGCTTTCTTT. V and J are TRBV19 and TRBJ1-1, with D possibly TRBD1 on 5 matching bases. The V end lost 5 bases, the J end lost 2 bases, and 9 bases lay between the germline ends. Per germline, CDR1 LNHDA and CDR2 SQIVND (reference sequence). CDR3 length: 13 residues.

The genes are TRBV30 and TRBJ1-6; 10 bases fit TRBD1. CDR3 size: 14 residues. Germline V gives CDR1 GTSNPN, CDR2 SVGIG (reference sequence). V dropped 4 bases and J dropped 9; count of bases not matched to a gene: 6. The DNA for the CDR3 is TGTGCCTGGACCTTGACAGGGGGCTTTTCACCCCTCCACTTT. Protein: CAWTLTGGFSPLHF.

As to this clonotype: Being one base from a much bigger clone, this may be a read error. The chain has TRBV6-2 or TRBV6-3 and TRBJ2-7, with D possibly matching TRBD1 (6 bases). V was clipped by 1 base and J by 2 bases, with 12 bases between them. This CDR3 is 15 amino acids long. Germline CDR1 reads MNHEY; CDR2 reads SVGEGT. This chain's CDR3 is CASSYLGGLTYEQYF. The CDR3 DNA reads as TGTGCCAGCAGTTACTTAGGGGGTCTAACCTACGAGCAGTACTTC.

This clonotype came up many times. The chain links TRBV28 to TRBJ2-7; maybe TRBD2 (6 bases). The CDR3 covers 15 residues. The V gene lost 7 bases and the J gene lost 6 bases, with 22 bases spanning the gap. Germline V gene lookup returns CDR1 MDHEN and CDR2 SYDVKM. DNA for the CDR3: TGTGCCAGCACCCCTATGGGGGGTAAATGGGGCGAGCAGTACTTC. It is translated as CASTPMGGKWGEQYF.

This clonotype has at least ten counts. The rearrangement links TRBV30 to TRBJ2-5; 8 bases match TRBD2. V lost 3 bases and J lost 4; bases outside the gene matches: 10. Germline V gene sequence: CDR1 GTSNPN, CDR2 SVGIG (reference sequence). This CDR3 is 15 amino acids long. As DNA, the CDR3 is TGTGCCTGGAGACCGGGACTAGGTGTTGTAGAGACCCAGTACTTC. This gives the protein CAWRPGLGVVETQYF.

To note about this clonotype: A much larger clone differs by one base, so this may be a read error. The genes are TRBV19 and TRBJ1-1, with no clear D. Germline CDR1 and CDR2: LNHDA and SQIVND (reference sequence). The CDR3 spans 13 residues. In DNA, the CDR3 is TGTGCCAGTAGTACAATCGAGAACACTGAAGCTCTCTTT. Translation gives CASSTIENTEALF.

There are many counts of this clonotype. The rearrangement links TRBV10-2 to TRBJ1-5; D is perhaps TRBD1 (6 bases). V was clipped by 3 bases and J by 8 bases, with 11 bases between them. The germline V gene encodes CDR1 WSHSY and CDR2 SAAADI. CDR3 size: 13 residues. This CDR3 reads CASSEQGIEPQHF. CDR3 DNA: TGCGCCAGCAGTGAACAGGGAATTGAGCCCCAGCATTTT.

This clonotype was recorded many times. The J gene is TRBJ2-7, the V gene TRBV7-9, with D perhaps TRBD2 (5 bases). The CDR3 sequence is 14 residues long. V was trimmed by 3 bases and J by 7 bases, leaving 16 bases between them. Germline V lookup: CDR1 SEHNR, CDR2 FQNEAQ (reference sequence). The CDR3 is CASSFFTTAEEQYF. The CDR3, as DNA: TGTGCCAGCAGCTTTTTTACAACAGCGGAGGAGCAGTACTTC.

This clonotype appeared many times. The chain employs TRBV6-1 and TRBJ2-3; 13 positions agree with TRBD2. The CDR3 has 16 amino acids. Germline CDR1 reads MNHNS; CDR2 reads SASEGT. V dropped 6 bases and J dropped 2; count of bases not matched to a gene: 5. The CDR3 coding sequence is TGTGCCAGCAGGGGACTAGCGGGAAGACCCACAGATACGCAGTATTTT. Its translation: CASRGLAGRPTDTQYF.

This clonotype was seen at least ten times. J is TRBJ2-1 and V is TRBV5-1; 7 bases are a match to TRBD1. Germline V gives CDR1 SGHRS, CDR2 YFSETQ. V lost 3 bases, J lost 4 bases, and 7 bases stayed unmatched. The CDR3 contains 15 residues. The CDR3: CASSSLGGGYNEQFF. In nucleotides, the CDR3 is TGCGCCAGCAGCTCCCTAGGGGGCGGGTACAATGAGCAGTTCTTC.

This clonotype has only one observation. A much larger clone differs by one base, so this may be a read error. The CDR3 DNA reads as TGTGCCAGCAGCCAACAGGGGGCTGACCACGAGCAGTACTTC. This encodes CASSQQGADHEQYF. The chain is built from TRBV3-1 and TRBJ2-7; TRBD1 matches at 8 bases. Trimming cost V 2 bases and J 5 bases; bases outside gene matches: 5. Germline V CDR1 and CDR2: LGHDT, YNNKEL (reference sequence). CDR3 length: 14 residues.

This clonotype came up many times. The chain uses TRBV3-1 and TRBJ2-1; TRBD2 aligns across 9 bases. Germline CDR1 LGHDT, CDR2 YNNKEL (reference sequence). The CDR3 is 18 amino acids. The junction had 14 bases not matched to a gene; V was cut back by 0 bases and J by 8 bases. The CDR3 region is CASSQESATGGRAHEQFF. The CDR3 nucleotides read TGTGCCAGCAGCCAAGAATCGGCCACAGGCGGGAGGGCCCATGAGCAGTTCTTC.

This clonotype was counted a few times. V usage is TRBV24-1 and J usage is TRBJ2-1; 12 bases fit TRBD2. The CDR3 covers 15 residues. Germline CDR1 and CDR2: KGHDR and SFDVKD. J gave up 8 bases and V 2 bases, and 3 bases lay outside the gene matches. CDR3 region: CATSDSGLAGYEQFF. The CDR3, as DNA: TGTGCCACCAGTGATTCGGGACTAGCGGGCTATGAGCAGTTCTTC.

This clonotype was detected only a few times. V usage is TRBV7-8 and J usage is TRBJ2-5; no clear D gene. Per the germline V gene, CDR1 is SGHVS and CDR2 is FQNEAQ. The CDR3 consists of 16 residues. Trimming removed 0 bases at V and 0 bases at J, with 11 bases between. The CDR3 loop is CASSLASGQYQETQYF. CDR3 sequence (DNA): TGTGCCAGCAGCTTAGCTTCGGGCCAGTACCAAGAGACCCAGTACTTC.

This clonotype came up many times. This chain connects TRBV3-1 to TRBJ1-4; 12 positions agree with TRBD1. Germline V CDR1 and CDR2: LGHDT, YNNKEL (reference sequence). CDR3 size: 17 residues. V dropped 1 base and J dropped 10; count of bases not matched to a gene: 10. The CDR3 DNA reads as TGTGCCAGCAGCCAAGGCTACCCGGGACAGGGGGCCGTAAAACTGTTTTTT. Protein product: CASSQGYPGQGAVKLFF.

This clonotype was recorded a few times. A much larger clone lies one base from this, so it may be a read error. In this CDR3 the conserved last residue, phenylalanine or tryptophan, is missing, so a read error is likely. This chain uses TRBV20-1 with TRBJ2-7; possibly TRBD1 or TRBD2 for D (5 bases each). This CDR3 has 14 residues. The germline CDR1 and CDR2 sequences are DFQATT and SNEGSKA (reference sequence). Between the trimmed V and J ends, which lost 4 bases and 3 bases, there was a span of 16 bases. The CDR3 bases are TGCAGTGCTACCGCCCCCGGGACGATCTACGAGCAGTACTCC. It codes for CSATAPGTIYEQYS.

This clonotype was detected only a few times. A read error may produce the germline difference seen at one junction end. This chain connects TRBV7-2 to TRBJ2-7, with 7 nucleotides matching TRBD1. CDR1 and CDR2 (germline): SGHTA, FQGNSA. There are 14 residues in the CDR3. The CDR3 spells CASSSVGQAYEQYF. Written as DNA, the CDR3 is TGTGCCAGTAGCTCGGTCGGACAGGCCTACGAGCAGTACTTC.

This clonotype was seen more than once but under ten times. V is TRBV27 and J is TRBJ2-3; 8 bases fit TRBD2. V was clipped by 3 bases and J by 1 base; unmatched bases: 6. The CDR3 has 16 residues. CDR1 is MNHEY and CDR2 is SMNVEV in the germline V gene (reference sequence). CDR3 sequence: CASSLAGGWGTDTQYF. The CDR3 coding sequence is TGTGCCAGCAGTTTGGCGGGGGGTTGGGGCACAGATACGCAGTATTTT.

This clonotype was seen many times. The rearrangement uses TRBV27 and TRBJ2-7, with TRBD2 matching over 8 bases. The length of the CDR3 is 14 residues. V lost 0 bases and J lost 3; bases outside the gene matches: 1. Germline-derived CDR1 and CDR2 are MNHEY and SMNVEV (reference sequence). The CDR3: CASSLSAGGYEQYF. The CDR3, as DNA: TGTGCCAGCAGTTTATCTGCGGGGGGCTACGAGCAGTACTTC.

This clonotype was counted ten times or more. The CDR3 spells CASSAPVRGAQETQYF. CDR3 bases: TGTGCCAGCAGCGCCCCGGTACGGGGGGCTCAAGAGACCCAGTACTTC. This chain links TRBV5-5 with TRBJ2-5, with a weak D call TRBD2 (7 bases). The CDR3 extends over 16 amino acids. CDR1 and CDR2 (germline): SGHKS, YYEKEE (reference sequence). V was cut by 4 bases and J by 2 bases, with 18 bases left in between.

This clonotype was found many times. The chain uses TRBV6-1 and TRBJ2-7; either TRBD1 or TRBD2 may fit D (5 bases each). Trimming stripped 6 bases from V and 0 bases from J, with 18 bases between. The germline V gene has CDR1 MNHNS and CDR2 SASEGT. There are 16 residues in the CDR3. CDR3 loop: CASRSFPGRSSYEQYF. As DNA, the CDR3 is TGTGCCAGCAGGAGTTTCCCGGGACGCAGCTCCTACGAGCAGTACTTC.

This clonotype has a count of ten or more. The CDR3 bases are TGTGCCAGCAGCACATACAGGAACACTGAAGCTTTCTTT. Translated: CASSTYRNTEAFF. The V and J genes are TRBV6-1 and TRBJ1-1; unclear D gene. This CDR3 comprises 13 residues. Trimming cost V 6 bases and J 1 base, with 9 bases left between them. Germline CDR1 MNHNS, CDR2 SASEGT.

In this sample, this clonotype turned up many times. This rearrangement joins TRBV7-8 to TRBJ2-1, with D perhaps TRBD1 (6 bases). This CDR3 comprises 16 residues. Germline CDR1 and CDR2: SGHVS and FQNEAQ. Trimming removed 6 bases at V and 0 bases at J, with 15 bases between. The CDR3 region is CASRPRDTVSYNEQFF. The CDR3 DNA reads TGTGCCAGCAGACCAAGGGACACAGTCTCCTACAATGAGCAGTTCTTC. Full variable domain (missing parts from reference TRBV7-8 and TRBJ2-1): GAGVSQSPRYKVAKRGQDVALRCDPISGHVSLFWYQQALGQGPEFLTYFQNEAQLDKSGLPSDRFFAERPEGSVSTLKIQRTQQEDSAVYLCASRPRDTVSYNEQFFGPGTRLTVL.

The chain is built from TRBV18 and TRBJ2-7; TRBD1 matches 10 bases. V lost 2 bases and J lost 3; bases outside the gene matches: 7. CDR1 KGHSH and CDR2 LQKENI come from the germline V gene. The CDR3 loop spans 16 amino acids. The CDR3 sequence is CASSPDLRDRGYEQYF. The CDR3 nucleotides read TGTGCCAGCTCACCAGATTTACGGGACAGGGGCTACGAGCAGTACTTC.